A single sample gave rise to the 20 T cell receptor beta chains below, sequenced in a study of technical replicates of blood from a few donors. Produced via immunoSEQ multiplex PCR; TCRdb's table is partial and in-frame only. The table lists roughly 57,000 clones, about 95% of them singletons, with approximately 3.4% in the top ten. Input material: PBMCs. All receptors derive from a human donor in good health. Some clones in this sample may be carry-over from other donors' samples.

This clone was seen once. The genes are TRBV19 and TRBJ2-2; D is unresolved. V lost 5 bases and J 1 base, leaving 11 bases between the germline ends. Per the germline V gene, CDR1 is LNHDA and CDR2 is SQIVND (reference sequence). This CDR3 spans 15 amino acids. CDR3 region: CASSARFRNTGELFF. The CDR3 DNA is TGTGCCAGTAGTGCGAGGTTTAGGAACACCGGGGAGCTGTTTTTT.

Here the CDR3 reads CATTRTVLNTEAFF. Written as DNA, the CDR3 is TGTGCCACGACCAGAACGGTTCTGAACACTGAAGCTTTCTTT. This chain joins TRBV15 and TRBJ1-1; D remains ambiguous. CDR3 length: 14 amino acids. Germline values: CDR1 LNHNV, CDR2 YYDKDF (reference sequence). V was pared by 9 bases and J by 0 bases, with 14 bases between.

The chain carries TRBV6-1 and TRBJ2-5, with TRBD1 matching over 8 bases. The CDR3 length is 15 residues. The germline gives CDR1 MNHNS, CDR2 SASEGT. With V trimmed by 5 bases and J by 0 bases, 5 bases remained unmatched. The CDR3 loop reads CASSRMTGDQETQYF. DNA for the CDR3: TGTGCCAGCAGTAGAATGACAGGGGACCAAGAGACCCAGTACTTC.

The chain carries TRBV7-9 and TRBJ1-6; 8 nucleotides match TRBD1. CDR3 length equals 14 residues. The V gene's germline CDR1 is SEHNR and CDR2 FQNEAQ (reference sequence). Germline trimming cut 5 bases from V and 7 bases from J; bases unmatched to any gene: 4. In DNA form, the CDR3 reads TGTGCCAGCAGCATGACAGGGGACAATTCACCCCTCCACTTT. This encodes CASSMTGDNSPLHF.

V and J are TRBV11-3 and TRBJ2-7; D might be TRBD2 (6 bases). V was pared by 5 bases and J by 0 bases, with 14 bases between. Germline V gives CDR1 SGHNT, CDR2 YENEEA. The CDR3 totals 15 residues. CDR3 in DNA: TGTGCCAGCAGCCGGGACTCGTCGAGCTCCTACGAGCAGTACTTC. Protein: CASSRDSSSSYEQYF.

This clone showed up just once. This chain connects TRBV2 to TRBJ2-3; 8 bases are a match to TRBD1. Germline-derived CDR1 and CDR2 are SNHLY and FYNNEI. The CDR3 length is 15 residues. The V segment lost 5 bases and the J segment 0 bases; nucleotides outside the gene matches: 4. In DNA, the CDR3 is TGTGCCAGCAGTAAAGACAGGGGAAGCACAGATACGCAGTATTTT. Its translation: CASSKDRGSTDTQYF. Combining the CDR3 with reference TRBV2 and TRBJ2-3 gives the whole variable domain EPEVTQTPSHQVTQMGQEVILRCVPISNHLYFYWYRQILGQKVEFLVSFYNNEISEKSEIFDDQFSVERPDGSNFTLKIRSTKLEDSAMYFCASSKDRGSTDTQYFGPGTRLTVL.

The rearrangement links TRBV7-8 to TRBJ1-5, with 8 bases that match TRBD1. The CDR3 sequence is 18 residues long. V trimming: 1 base; J trimming: 2 bases; junction bases outside the gene matches: 10. From germline, CDR1 is SGHVS and CDR2 FQNEAQ. The CDR3 DNA is TGTGCCAGCAGCTTAGTGTGGGCAGGGGGCATGGGCAATCAGCCCCAGCATTTT. Translation: CASSLVWAGGMGNQPQHF.

This chain links TRBV10-3 with TRBJ2-1; 7 positions match TRBD1. Germline V lookup: CDR1 ENHRY, CDR2 SYGVKD. The CDR3 is 13 amino acids. The J segment lost 9 bases and the V segment lost 7 bases, leaving 9 bases of the junction unmatched. The CDR3, as DNA: TGTGCCATCACCGGACAGGTCGGGCGTGAGCAGTTCTTC. Protein: CAITGQVGREQFF.

J is TRBJ2-5 and V is TRBV5-1; D ambiguous. Trimming shortened V by 3 bases and J by 0 bases, and 9 bases separated the two germline ends. The CDR3 spans 14 residues. Germline values: CDR1 SGHRS, CDR2 YFSETQ. The CDR3: CASSWRFDQETQYF. In DNA form, the CDR3 reads TGCGCCAGCAGCTGGCGGTTCGACCAAGAGACCCAGTACTTC.

The CDR3 DNA follows: TGTGCCAGCAGTGAGGGGGCCTACTACACTCCAACCTACAATGAGCAGTTCTTC. Encoded protein: CASSEGAYYTPTYNEQFF. The rearrangement uses TRBV25-1 and TRBJ2-1; tentatively, D is TRBD1 (6 bases). The CDR3 runs to 18 residues. With 3 bases removed from V and 2 bases from J, the gap between germline ends came to 20 bases. The germline V gene has CDR1 MGHDK and CDR2 SYGVNS.

The chain employs TRBV18 and TRBJ1-6, with D possibly matching TRBD1 (6 bases). The germline CDR1 and CDR2 sequences are KGHSH and LQKENI. V shed 4 bases and J shed 7 bases, with 11 bases lying between them. CDR3 size: 14 residues. The CDR3 nucleotides read TGTGCCAGCTCACTCGAAACAGGGAATTCACCCCTCCACTTT. Encoded protein: CASSLETGNSPLHF. The whole variable domain, remainder taken from reference TRBV18 and TRBJ1-6, is NAGVMQNPRHLVRRRGQEARLRCSPMKGHSHVYWYRQLPEEGLKFMVYLQKENIIDESGMPKERFSAEFPKEGPSILRIQQVVRGDSAAYFCASSLETGNSPLHFGNGTRLTVT.

This chain links TRBV12-5 with TRBJ1-5; D may be TRBD1 (5 bases). Trimming stripped 0 bases from V and 7 bases from J, with 7 bases between. CDR3 length: 13 amino acids. Germline-derived CDR1 and CDR2 are LGHNT and FRNRAP. CDR3 DNA: TGTGCTAGTGGTTTGGTACGGGGGCAGCCCCAGCATTTT. Amino acid sequence: CASGLVRGQPQHF.

V usage is TRBV18 and J usage is TRBJ2-7; 8 nucleotides match TRBD2. From germline, CDR1 is KGHSH and CDR2 LQKENI. V lost 3 bases, J lost 5 bases, and 15 bases stayed unmatched. The length of the CDR3 is 17 residues. For the CDR3, the DNA is TGTGCCAGCTCACCGTTAATAGCGGGGATTCGATCCAACGAGCAGTACTTC. Translation gives CASSPLIAGIRSNEQYF. Looking up the rest from reference TRBV18 and TRBJ2-7 gives the full variable domain: NAGVMQNPRHLVRRRGQEARLRCSPMKGHSHVYWYRQLPEEGLKFMVYLQKENIIDESGMPKERFSAEFPKEGPSILRIQQVVRGDSAAYFCASSPLIAGIRSNEQYFGPGTRLTVT.

This rearrangement joins TRBV5-6 to TRBJ2-5; D is undetermined. Germline loops: CDR1 SGHDT, CDR2 YYEEEE. The CDR3 is 15 amino acids. V lost 3 bases to trimming and J lost 3 bases, with 15 bases between them. CDR3: CASSSKKTVKETQYF. In nucleotides, the CDR3 is TGTGCCAGCAGCTCGAAGAAGACTGTTAAAGAGACCCAGTACTTC.

Concerning this clone itself: One junction end does not reproduce the germline sequence, and a read error may be involved. The chain joins TRBV10-3 to TRBJ2-7; D possibly corresponds to TRBD2 (5 bases). CDR1 is ENHRY and CDR2 is SYGVKD in the germline V gene. CDR3 length: 16 amino acids. In DNA, the CDR3 is TGTGCCATCAGTGAGTCGAGGACTGGAACTGCCTACGAGCAGTATTTC. This encodes CAISESRTGTAYEQYF.

DNA for the CDR3: TGCGCCAGCAGCGTAGACGGGGAGAACACTGAAGCTTTCTTT. This gives the protein CASSVDGENTEAFF. The chain employs TRBV5-1 and TRBJ1-1; no reliable D call. The CDR3 covers 14 residues. Germline V gene data show CDR1 as SGHRS and CDR2 as YFSETQ. V was clipped by 4 bases and J by 1 base, with 11 bases between them.

The chain uses TRBV5-6 and TRBJ2-1; 13 nucleotides agree with TRBD2. The CDR3 has 16 amino acids. Germline V CDR1 and CDR2: SGHDT, YYEEEE. V gave up 3 bases and J gave up 0 bases; unmatched junction bases: 0. In nucleotides, the CDR3 is TGTGCCAGCAGCTGGACTAGCGGGAGCTCCTACAATGAGCAGTTCTTC. Translation gives CASSWTSGSSYNEQFF.

The chain recombines TRBV29-1 with TRBJ1-4; 9 bases fit TRBD1. The junction had 4 bases not matched to a gene; V was cut back by 4 bases and J by 7 bases. The CDR3 is made up of 13 amino acids. Germline V gives CDR1 SQVTM, CDR2 ANQGSEA. This CDR3 is CSVGTGGGEKLFF. CDR3 DNA sequence: TGCAGCGTTGGAACAGGGGGCGGTGAAAAACTGTTTTTT.

The chain employs TRBV7-9 and TRBJ1-2; possibly TRBD1 for D (6 bases). Germline lookup yields CDR1 SEHNR and CDR2 FQNEAQ (reference sequence). V lost 5 bases and J lost 6, with 19 bases in between. CDR3 length equals 15 residues. The CDR3 protein is CASSRGAGAAHGYTF. In nucleotides, the CDR3 is TGTGCCAGCAGCCGAGGGGCAGGGGCGGCGCATGGCTACACCTTC.

The chain links TRBV11-3 to TRBJ1-1; D might be TRBD1 (5 bases). The germline CDR1 and CDR2 sequences are SGHNT and YENEEA. The CDR3 is 18 residues long. V gave up 4 bases and J gave up 1 base, with 22 bases separating them. In DNA, the CDR3 is TGTGCCAGCAGCTATCACCGGGCGGGGGGGGTTGGGAACACTGAAGCTTTCTTT. Translating it yields CASSYHRAGGVGNTEAFF.